The 13 T cell receptor beta chains below come from one sample, sequenced in a study of spatial heterogeneity in lung cancer. Study outcomes and limitations: The number of expanded tumor alpha and beta chains correlated with mutation number.

Described time point: sample taken at primary tumor resection. These receptors' targets are unknown. TCRdb passed the 5' RACE reads through MiXCR, listing each CDR3 protein once. The data contain some 1,600 distinct CDR3 sequences, around 10% of them seen just once; the ten biggest clones take up 28%. The material was lung tumor tissue, obtained at surgery. All receptors come from a female donor with early-stage non-small cell lung cancer.

In this sample, this clonotype is medium-sized. This beta chain lies outside the target of a library built for alpha chains; its clone size means little. The chain recombines TRBV27 with TRBJ2-3; D unresolved. The CDR3 covers 11 residues. V was shortened by 6 bases and J by 5 bases, with 6 bases between the two germline ends. Germline V CDR1 and CDR2: MNHEY, SMNVEV (reference sequence). CDR3 bases: TGTGCCAGCAGACAGATAGATACGCAGTATTTT. Its protein is CASRQIDTQYF.

At least ten counts were recorded for this clonotype. This beta chain represents an off-target read in a library built for alpha chains; its size is of limited meaning. This chain connects TRBV5-1 to TRBJ2-1; 8 positions match TRBD1. CDR3 size: 14 residues. The ends lost 3 bases at V and 7 bases at J; junction bases unmatched: 6. The germline gives CDR1 SGHRS, CDR2 YFSETQ. The CDR3 DNA reads TGCGCCAGCAGCTATCAGGGGGCGTTGAATGAGCAGTTCTTC. Protein product: CASSYQGALNEQFF.

By share, this clonotype ranks as medium-sized. Within a library made for alpha chains, this beta chain is off target, and its count is uninformative. V is TRBV29-1 and J is TRBJ2-2, with 9 nucleotides matching TRBD1. Germline CDR1 and CDR2: SQVTM and ANQGSEA. V was clipped by 6 bases and J by 4 bases; unmatched bases: 3. This CDR3 region has 13 residues. The DNA of the CDR3 is TGCAGCGTCGGACAGGGGAGCACCGGGGAGCTGTTTTTT. Translation gives CSVGQGSTGELFF.

By its share, this clonotype is medium-sized (0.01 to 0.1%). Since the library was made to target alpha chains, this beta chain is a stray read and its abundance is not meaningful. This rearrangement joins TRBV20-1 to TRBJ1-6; no reliable D call. Trimming shortened V by 3 bases and J by 3 bases, and 15 bases separated the two germline ends. Germline V lookup: CDR1 DFQATT, CDR2 SNEGSKA (reference sequence). The CDR3 has 16 amino acids. CDR3 coding DNA: TGCAGTGCTAGTCGAGGCTTGGACTTCTATAATTCACCCCTCCACTTT. This translates into CSASRGLDFYNSPLHF.

The sample holds many counts of this clonotype. This beta chain lies outside the target of a library built for alpha chains; its clone size means little. The chain couples TRBV23-1 to TRBJ2-7; TRBD2 aligns across 7 bases. TRBV23-1 counts as an open reading frame of uncertain function. There are 11 residues in the CDR3. Germline trimming cut 5 bases from V and 6 bases from J; bases unmatched to any gene: 1. CDR3 coding DNA: TGCGCCAGCAGTTGGGGGGGCGAGCAGTACTTC. It encodes CASSWGGEQYF.

In its sample, this clonotype is medium-sized. The library was prepared for alpha chains; this beta chain is a stray read, so its frequency means little. The V gene is TRBV7-9, the J gene TRBJ2-7, with 12 bases identical to TRBD2. Germline V gene data show CDR1 as SEHNR and CDR2 as FQNEAQ (reference sequence). Unmatched junction bases numbered 6, after V lost 6 bases and J lost 6 bases. This CDR3 has 14 residues. In nucleotides, the CDR3 is TGTGCCAGCAGTCGCCGACTAGCGGGAGTCGAGCAGTACTTC. Amino acids: CASSRRLAGVEQYF.

Note on this clonotype: A library prepared for alpha chains yielded this beta chain as an off-target read; its size is of little meaning. This chain links TRBV5-1 with TRBJ2-1; 7 nucleotides align to TRBD2. The CDR3 has 15 residues. Per the germline V gene, CDR1 is SGHRS and CDR2 is YFSETQ. The J segment lost 5 bases and the V segment lost 0 bases, leaving 5 bases of the junction unmatched. Written as DNA, the CDR3 is TGCGCCAGCAGCTTGGAAGGCGGGAGAGACAATGAGCAGTTCTTC. Translated, it gives CASSLEGGRDNEQFF.

This clonotype is medium-sized (0.01 to 0.1%) within its sample. This beta chain is an unintended read in a library built for alpha chains; its size means little. The J gene is TRBJ2-3, the V gene TRBV14; TRBD1 matches at 7 bases. Germline V gene data show CDR1 as SGHDN and CDR2 as FVKESK. This CDR3 is built from 18 residues. V was clipped by 0 bases and J by 2 bases; unmatched bases: 11. In DNA form, the CDR3 reads TGTGCCAGCAGCCAAGAGTTAAAAAGGACAGGAATCACAGATACGCAGTATTTT. Protein sequence: CASSQELKRTGITDTQYF.

This clonotype is medium-sized by share. A library made for alpha chains picked up this beta chain off target, so its size means little. This rearrangement joins TRBV19 to TRBJ2-5, with 12 bases identical to TRBD2. The V gene end was trimmed by 4 bases and the J gene end by 2 bases; junction bases not matched to a gene: 5. Germline V lookup: CDR1 LNHDA, CDR2 SQIVND (reference sequence). CDR3 length: 16 amino acids. The CDR3 DNA sequence: TGTGCCAGTAGTAGGTGGACTAGCGGGACTCAAGAGACCCAGTACTTC. As protein: CASSRWTSGTQETQYF.

This clonotype showed up just a few times. With the library built for alpha chains, this beta chain is off target and its frequency is not meaningful. The chain recombines TRBV7-6 with TRBJ2-1; D remains ambiguous. Germline assignment: CDR1 SGHVS and CDR2 FNYEAQ. The CDR3 is made up of 12 amino acids. Trimming left V 5 bases short and J 4 bases short, with 6 bases between. This chain's CDR3 is CASSAIYNEQFF. The CDR3 coding sequence is TGTGCCAGCAGCGCCATATACAATGAGCAGTTCTTC.

Comments on this clonotype: This beta chain appears as a stray read in a library generated for alpha chains; its size is not informative. V is TRBV24-1 and J is TRBJ2-2; D unresolved. The CDR3 extends over 14 amino acids. Germline V gives CDR1 KGHDR, CDR2 SFDVKD. Trimming cost V 4 bases and J 5 bases, with 10 bases left between them. CDR3 DNA sequence: TGTGCCACCAGTGACCGACGACCAACCGGGGAGCTGTTTTTT. Amino acids: CATSDRRPTGELFF.

A note on this clonotype: This beta chain lies outside the target of a library built for alpha chains; its clone size means little. The chain is built from TRBV2 and TRBJ2-1, with 11 bases matching TRBD2. Germline CDR1 and CDR2: SNHLY and FYNNEI. V dropped 6 bases and J dropped 3; count of bases not matched to a gene: 4. This CDR3 has 15 amino acids. The CDR3 DNA reads TGTGCCAGCAGGCCACTAGCGGGGGACTACAATGAGCAGTTCTTC. This encodes CASRPLAGDYNEQFF.

A remark on this clonotype: This beta chain is an unintended read in a library built for alpha chains; its size means little. Here the CDR3 reads CSVGTASYEQYF. The CDR3 DNA reads TGCAGCGTTGGAACCGCCTCCTACGAGCAGTACTTC. This chain joins TRBV29-1 and TRBJ2-7, with unresolved D. The V gene's germline CDR1 is SQVTM and CDR2 ANQGSEA. V was trimmed by 4 bases and J by 0 bases, leaving 7 bases between them. The CDR3 is 12 residues long.